The rows below give T cell receptor beta chains drawn from one sample of a study of Graves' ophthalmopathy and Graves' hyperthyroidism. MiXCR, run by TCRdb on the multiplex PCR reads, gives a single entry per CDR3 protein. The sample carries about 400,000 distinct CDR3 sequences, 15% recorded once. The sequencing input was peripheral blood. The receptors originated from a woman younger than 35 with stable Graves' hyperthyroidism. Each CDR3 is given with its conserved first and last residue. Part of the rows lack a size; the others show once, few, many or a class for expanded clones.

V	size	CDR3
TRBV6-5	many	CASSSTSEGTQYF
TRBV28	-	CASRGGPRYEQYF
TRBV29-1	few	CSGRQGRNTGELFF
TRBV24-1	many	CATSGPGSNQPQHF
TRBV11-3	-	CASSSTGYGTEAFF
TRBV27	many	CASSLDRGRYEQYF
TRBV7-8	many	CASSLTAEGETQYF
TRBV12-3/TRBV12-4	many	CASSQQGQGYGYTF
TRBV27	many	CASSFSGQGVEQYF
TRBV19	many	CASRGTGWSYEQYF
TRBV3-1	many	CASSQGTSTEAFF
TRBV12-3/TRBV12-4	many	CASSPLGTGVRDEQYF
TRBV6-1	-	CASGGLGGYTF
TRBV4-1	-	CASSQPGLTFYGYTF
TRBV6-1	many	CASSEAIGVPNSPLHF
TRBV29-1	many	CSVAGDFYGYTF
TRBV2	many	CAILTGDPYGYTF
TRBV15	-	CATSRELGWNTGELFF
TRBV4-2	-	CASSQSAGRLRWWAYEQYF
TRBV6-1	many	CASKGRGHTEAFF
TRBV6-1	many	CASTHGGSSGANVLTF
TRBV6-9	many	CASSYIPPSGQGDYGYTF